The TCR beta chain described here comes from a study of blood T cell repertoires in COVID-19. The CDR3 consists of 13 residues. Germline V CDR1 and CDR2: SGHNT, YYREEE (reference sequence). Trimming shortened V by 0 bases and J by 3 bases, and 3 bases separated the two germline ends. Data came from immunoSEQ multiplex PCR; TCRdb stores just in-frame clones and leaves some out. The sample yields under 350,000 clones, 65% to 90% seen once. The sequence derives from a middle-aged woman with acute COVID-19. The chain recombines TRBV5-4 with TRBJ2-2; D not resolved. The sample consisted of PBMCs or T cells enriched from blood (not recorded which). The DNA of the CDR3 is TGTGCCAGCAGCTTGGCTTACACCGGGGAGCTGTTTTTT. It codes for CASSLAYTGELFF. The full variable domain, completed using reference TRBV5-4 and TRBJ2-2, is ETGVTQSPTHLIKTRGQQVTLRCSSQSGHNTVSWYQQALGQGPQFIFQYYREEENGRGNFPPRFSGLQFPNYSSELNVNALELDDSALYLCASSLAYTGELFFGEGSRLTVL.